Presented here are 27 T cell receptor beta chains from one specimen sequenced in a study of shared T cell receptors in the human thymus. The method was immunoSEQ multiplex PCR; TCRdb's version includes in-frame clones alone and lacks a portion of them. The sample shows some 720,000 clones, more than 75% of them seen only once. These records were also assigned to another study, of human thymus T cells.

Specimen: thymocytes. These TCRs come from a boy under two years old with a congenital heart defect.

J is TRBJ2-5 and V is TRBV6-5; TRBD2 matches 12 bases. V was clipped by 2 bases and J by 1 base; unmatched bases: 2. Germline V gene sequence: CDR1 MNHEY, CDR2 SVGAGI. CDR3 length: 16 residues. The DNA for the CDR3 is TGTGCCAGCAGTTACCGGACTAGCGGGACCCAAGAGACCCAGTACTTC. Protein sequence: CASSYRTSGTQETQYF.

The CDR3 nucleotides read TGTGCCAGCACCCCTCCCCGCGCGACTAGCGGGAGGGGAGATACGCAGTATTTT. Translated, it gives CASTPPRATSGRGDTQYF. This chain links TRBV7-6 with TRBJ2-3; 14 nucleotides agree with TRBD2. Germline V gives CDR1 SGHVS, CDR2 FNYEAQ. V trimming: 7 bases; J trimming: 5 bases; junction bases outside the gene matches: 14. The CDR3 extends over 18 amino acids.

The genes are TRBV2 and TRBJ2-6; 10 bases align to TRBD2. V was clipped by 1 base and J by 12 bases; unmatched bases: 3. Germline values: CDR1 SNHLY, CDR2 FYNNEI. This CDR3 has 14 amino acids. This chain's CDR3 is CASSEGGLAFVLTF. DNA of the CDR3: TGTGCCAGCAGTGAAGGGGGACTAGCGTTCGTCCTGACTTTC.

The chain links TRBV7-9 to TRBJ2-3; TRBD2 matches at 9 bases. J was trimmed by 0 bases and V by 0 bases; bases with no gene match: 7. The CDR3 runs 18 residues. CDR1 and CDR2 from the germline V gene are SEHNR and FQNEAQ (reference sequence). CDR3 DNA sequence: TGTGCCAGCAGCTTAGCGGGGAGACTAGCGGAGAGCACAGATACGCAGTATTTT. Protein sequence: CASSLAGRLAESTDTQYF. Using reference TRBV7-9 and TRBJ2-3 for the parts outside the CDR3, the full variable domain is DTGVSQNPRHKITKRGQNVTFRCDPISEHNRLYWYRQTLGQGPEFLTYFQNEAQLEKSRLLSDRFSAERPKGSFSTLEIQRTEQGDSAMYLCASSLAGRLAESTDTQYFGPGTRLTVL.

The J gene is TRBJ2-1, the V gene TRBV5-6; D is perhaps TRBD1 (6 bases). The CDR3 sequence is 18 residues long. V shed 0 bases and J shed 0 bases, with 16 bases lying between them. CDR1 is SGHDT, CDR2 YYEEEE, per germline. The CDR3 bases are TGTGCCAGCAGCTTGGCAGACAGGTTCGTCCCCTCCTACAATGAGCAGTTCTTC. It encodes CASSLADRFVPSYNEQFF.

This rearrangement joins TRBV15 to TRBJ2-2; a weak D match, TRBD1 (7 bases). The CDR3 extends over 14 amino acids. Germline CDR1 reads LNHNV; CDR2 reads YYDKDF (reference sequence). The ends were cut back, 3 bases at V and 9 bases at J, with 14 bases in the middle. CDR3 protein: CATSSDREEWELFF. For the CDR3, the DNA is TGTGCCACCAGCAGTGACAGGGAGGAATGGGAGCTGTTTTTT.

The V gene is TRBV5-1, the J gene TRBJ1-1, with 9 nucleotides matching TRBD1. J lost 4 bases, V lost 4 bases, and 5 bases had no gene match. The CDR3 is 14 residues long. CDR1 is SGHRS, CDR2 YFSETQ, per germline. CDR3 sequence reads: CASSLGTGTTEAFF. The CDR3 DNA is TGCGCCAGCAGCCTGGGGACAGGGACCACTGAAGCTTTCTTT.

This chain joins TRBV11-3 and TRBJ1-1; TRBD1 matches at 10 bases. The germline gives CDR1 SGHNT, CDR2 YENEEA. The CDR3 spans 14 residues. V was pared by 6 bases and J by 5 bases, with 6 bases of the junction left unmatched. CDR3 bases: TGTGCCAGCAGGCCCCCGGGACAGGGGACTGAAGCTTTCTTT. Amino acid sequence: CASRPPGQGTEAFF.

The chain carries TRBV28 and TRBJ1-4, with 12 bases aligning to TRBD1. The length of the CDR3 is 20 residues. Germline V gene lookup returns CDR1 MDHEN and CDR2 SYDVKM. The ends lost 0 bases at V and 0 bases at J; junction bases unmatched: 8. The CDR3 DNA is TGTGCCAGCAGTTTATGCAGGGGACAGGGGGCCTTCGCAACTAATGAAAAACTGTTTTTT. Translation: CASSLCRGQGAFATNEKLFF. Supplemented by reference TRBV28 and TRBJ1-4, the full variable domain reads DVKVTQSSRYLVKRTGEKVFLECVQDMDHENMFWYRQDPGLGLRLIYFSYDVKMKEKGDIPEGYSVSREKKERFSLILESASTNQTSMYLCASSLCRGQGAFATNEKLFFGSGTQLSVL.

V and J are TRBV5-4 and TRBJ2-7; 11 nucleotides line up with TRBD2. CDR1 is SGHNT and CDR2 is YYREEE in the germline V gene (reference sequence). Trimming removed 4 bases from V and 2 bases from J; junction bases left unmatched: 8. The CDR3 totals 16 residues. CDR3 sequence reads: CASSPPGTSGTYEQYF. CDR3 DNA sequence: TGTGCCAGCAGCCCGCCCGGGACTAGCGGCACCTACGAGCAGTACTTC.

The rearrangement uses TRBV28 and TRBJ2-3; maybe TRBD2 (5 bases). Trimming shortened V by 1 base and J by 4 bases, and 9 bases separated the two germline ends. The CDR3 length is 14 residues. Per germline, CDR1 MDHEN and CDR2 SYDVKM. Written as DNA, the CDR3 is TGTGCCAGCAGTTTATACCTAGCTCCAGATACGCAGTATTTT. It encodes CASSLYLAPDTQYF.

The V call is TRBV7-3, the J call TRBJ2-5; tentatively, D is TRBD2 (7 bases). Germline values: CDR1 SGHTA, CDR2 FQGTGA. V was pared by 5 bases and J by 2 bases, with 21 bases between. The length of the CDR3 is 17 residues. CDR3 sequence reads: CASSPKGGVSDQETQYF. DNA of the CDR3: TGTGCCAGCAGCCCGAAGGGGGGGGTTTCGGATCAAGAGACCCAGTACTTC.

The count of this clone is one. The chain links TRBV5-1 to TRBJ2-7, with 7 positions matching TRBD1. The CDR3 loop spans 14 amino acids. Germline V gene lookup returns CDR1 SGHRS and CDR2 YFSETQ. V lost 5 bases, J lost 12 bases, and 17 bases stayed unmatched. Here the CDR3 reads CASSPSQGDLRLYF. The CDR3 DNA follows: TGCGCCAGCAGTCCAAGCCAGGGGGACCTCCGGCTGTACTTC.

This clone has a single count. V and J are TRBV7-2 and TRBJ1-2, with TRBD1 matching 7 bases. Unmatched junction bases numbered 10, after V lost 5 bases and J lost 4 bases. Germline CDR1 SGHTA, CDR2 FQGNSA. The length of the CDR3 is 15 residues. CDR3: CASSPRQGVGYGYTF. DNA of the CDR3: TGTGCCAGCAGCCCCCGGCAGGGGGTAGGCTATGGCTACACCTTC. The whole variable domain, filled in from reference TRBV7-2 and TRBJ1-2, reads GAGVSQSPSNKVTEKGKDVELRCDPISGHTALYWYRQSLGQGLEFLIYFQGNSAPDKSGLPSDRFSAERTGGSVSTLTIQRTQQEDSAVYLCASSPRQGVGYGYTFGSGTRLTVV.

The J gene is TRBJ2-4, the V gene TRBV10-3, with a tentative D call TRBD2 (5 bases). V lost 3 bases, J lost 7 bases, and 10 bases lay in between. CDR1 ENHRY and CDR2 SYGVKD come from the germline V gene. The CDR3 is 13 residues long. Here the CDR3 reads CAISDSWENIQYF. The CDR3 DNA reads TGTGCCATCAGTGACTCGTGGGAGAACATTCAGTACTTC.

The chain recombines TRBV11-2 with TRBJ2-7; 13 bases map to TRBD2. Germline CDR1 SGHAT, CDR2 FQNNGV. V trimming: 6 bases; J trimming: 3 bases; junction bases outside the gene matches: 14. The CDR3 sequence is 18 residues long. The CDR3 loop reads CASRSLLAGGPKGYEQYF. The CDR3 nucleotides are TGTGCCAGCAGATCTCTACTAGCGGGAGGGCCTAAGGGCTACGAGCAGTACTTC. The whole variable domain, remainder taken from reference TRBV11-2 and TRBJ2-7, is EAGVAQSPRYKIIEKRQSVAFWCNPISGHATLYWYQQILGQGPKLLIQFQNNGVVDDSQLPKDRFSAERLKGVDSTLKIQPAKLEDSAVYLCASRSLLAGGPKGYEQYFGPGTRLTVT.

V usage is TRBV7-9 and J usage is TRBJ2-7; D might be TRBD2 (6 bases). V dropped 6 bases and J dropped 6 bases, with 15 bases sitting between them. This CDR3 spans 13 amino acids. Germline values: CDR1 SEHNR, CDR2 FQNEAQ (reference sequence). CDR3 amino acids: CASSGDSSSEQYF. As DNA, the CDR3 is TGTGCCAGCAGTGGGGACTCCTCGTCCGAGCAGTACTTC.

V gene TRBV7-2 combines with J gene TRBJ1-4; D is unclear. The CDR3 consists of 17 residues. Germline V gene data show CDR1 as SGHTA and CDR2 as FQGNSA. V gave up 2 bases and J gave up 6 bases, with 19 bases separating them. The CDR3 reads CASSLQSLGRPHEKLFF. CDR3 sequence (DNA): TGTGCCAGCAGCTTACAATCACTGGGCAGGCCTCATGAAAAACTGTTTTTT. Full variable domain (missing parts from reference TRBV7-2 and TRBJ1-4): GAGVSQSPSNKVTEKGKDVELRCDPISGHTALYWYRQSLGQGLEFLIYFQGNSAPDKSGLPSDRFSAERTGGSVSTLTIQRTQQEDSAVYLCASSLQSLGRPHEKLFFGSGTQLSVL.

The V and J genes are TRBV10-3 and TRBJ2-5; 9 nucleotides align to TRBD1. The CDR3 runs to 15 residues. V lost 6 bases, J lost 5 bases, and 10 bases stayed unmatched. The germline CDR1 and CDR2 sequences are ENHRY and SYGVKD. The DNA for the CDR3 is TGTGCCATCAGCCCGCGTGACAGGGGGGATGAGACCCAGTACTTC. This codes for CAISPRDRGDETQYF.

The table lists this clone with a count of one. The gene calls are TRBV5-1 and TRBJ2-1; 14 nucleotides agree with TRBD2. From germline, CDR1 is SGHRS and CDR2 YFSETQ. The ends lost 1 base at V and 1 base at J; junction bases unmatched: 7. The CDR3 sequence is 19 residues long. CDR3 amino acids: CASSLFGTSGRRSYNEQFF. CDR3 DNA sequence: TGCGCCAGCAGCTTGTTTGGGACTAGCGGGAGAAGGTCCTACAATGAGCAGTTCTTC.

This rearrangement joins TRBV7-9 to TRBJ1-3; no reliable D call. This CDR3 is 15 amino acids long. Germline-derived CDR1 and CDR2 are SEHNR and FQNEAQ (reference sequence). V lost 6 bases to trimming and J lost 0 bases, with 12 bases between them. The CDR3 nucleotides are TGTGCCAGCAGTACAAACCCAACCTCTGGAAACACCATATATTTT. Protein: CASSTNPTSGNTIYF.

Here the CDR3 DNA reads TGTGCCAGCAGCGTCCGGGACACCGCCTACGAGCAGTACTTC. The encoded protein is CASSVRDTAYEQYF. This rearrangement joins TRBV9 to TRBJ2-7; tentative D call: TRBD1 (6 bases). The CDR3 is made up of 14 amino acids. V shed 2 bases and J shed 2 bases, with 11 bases lying between them. Germline V CDR1 and CDR2: SGDLS, YYNGEE.

This chain joins TRBV7-8 and TRBJ2-5, with 7 bases fitting TRBD1. The J call may be wrong; the DNA end is better matched by TRBJ2-7. The CDR3 is 16 amino acids. Germline values: CDR1 SGHVS, CDR2 FQNEAQ. The CDR3: CASSPTDRAISYEQYF. The CDR3 region has the DNA TGTGCCAGCAGCCCAACCGACAGGGCTATCTCCTACGAGCAGTACTTC.

The chain couples TRBV7-6 to TRBJ2-7, with D unresolved. This CDR3 spans 15 amino acids. The ends were cut back, 1 base at V and 4 bases at J, with 14 bases in the middle. Germline CDR1 reads SGHVS; CDR2 reads FNYEAQ. CDR3 loop: CASSLGSNPQYEQYF. CDR3 DNA sequence: TGTGCCAGCAGCTTAGGGAGTAACCCCCAGTACGAGCAGTACTTC.

The chain couples TRBV10-3 to TRBJ2-7; 11 bases fit TRBD2. CDR1 and CDR2 from the germline V gene are ENHRY and SYGVKD. The junction had 10 bases not matched to a gene; V was cut back by 10 bases and J by 2 bases. The CDR3 consists of 15 residues. DNA for the CDR3: TGTGCCACCGGGACTAGCGGCCAAAGAACCTACGAGCAGTACTTC. Translating gives CATGTSGQRTYEQYF.

The chain links TRBV27 to TRBJ2-3; D not certain. Germline CDR1 and CDR2: MNHEY and SMNVEV (reference sequence). This CDR3 has 14 residues. Trimming took 2 bases from V and 0 from J, leaving 6 bases between them. CDR3 in amino acids: CASSLRSSTDTQYF. The CDR3 DNA follows: TGTGCCAGCAGTTTACGGTCTAGCACAGATACGCAGTATTTT.

This chain connects TRBV4-1 to TRBJ2-7, with D maybe TRBD2 (6 bases). The CDR3 totals 14 residues. V was clipped by 5 bases and J by 2 bases, with 13 bases between them. Germline V gene lookup returns CDR1 MGHRA and CDR2 YSYEKL. In DNA, the CDR3 is TGCGCCAGCAGCAGGGCGGGGATCCCCTACGAGCAGTACTTC. Residues: CASSRAGIPYEQYF.